The 28 T cell receptor beta chains given below trace back to one sample, sequenced in a study of OX40 agonist ivuxolimab in advanced cancers. TCRdb's copy holds only in-frame clones and misses some; the assay was immunoSEQ multiplex PCR. The table shows approximately 77,000 clones, with roughly nine tenths occurring only once. The material was CD4+ or CD8+ T cells sorted from blood, obtained in a trial of the OX40 agonist ivuxolimab. These receptors were taken from an adult with an advanced solid tumor such as melanoma, head and neck, liver or kidney cancer.

The chain has TRBV9 and TRBJ2-1, with 7 bases that match TRBD2. CDR1 is SGDLS, CDR2 YYNGEE, per germline. The CDR3 runs 15 residues. Losses at the gene ends were 5 bases for V and 4 bases for J; bases not matched to a gene: 9. CDR3 sequence (DNA): TGTGCCAGCAGGCCCGGGGGAGGGGATTACAATGAGCAGTTCTTC. Its protein is CASRPGGGDYNEQFF.

The rearrangement joins TRBV28 to TRBJ2-3; 9 positions agree with TRBD1. This CDR3 is built from 16 residues. Per the germline V gene, CDR1 is MDHEN and CDR2 is SYDVKM. V lost 6 bases to trimming and J lost 1 base; unmatched junction nucleotides: 8. This CDR3 reads CASSPDRGSGTDTQYF. The CDR3 DNA is TGTGCCAGCAGCCCTGACAGGGGGTCGGGCACAGATACGCAGTATTTT.

CDR3 amino acids: CASSLGGDNTEAFF. In nucleotides, the CDR3 is TGTGCCAGCAGCTTAGGCGGGGACAACACTGAAGCTTTCTTT. The chain recombines TRBV13 with TRBJ1-1; D may be TRBD1 (5 bases). The CDR3 extends over 14 amino acids. Germline CDR1 PRHDT, CDR2 FYEKMQ (reference sequence). Trimming took off 0 bases at V and 2 bases at J, with 7 bases between the two ends.

This chain connects TRBV5-8 to TRBJ2-1, with D possibly TRBD2 on 5 matching bases. Germline V gene lookup returns CDR1 SGHTS and CDR2 YDEGEE. Trimming pared 1 base from V and 0 bases from J, leaving 11 bases between. This CDR3 is 16 amino acids long. The DNA of the CDR3 is TGTGCCAGCAGCTTGTCAGGACTGAGCTCCTACAATGAGCAGTTCTTC. Amino acids: CASSLSGLSSYNEQFF.

The chain links TRBV4-1 to TRBJ2-5; 7 nucleotides match TRBD1. Germline V gene data show CDR1 as MGHRA and CDR2 as YSYEKL. This CDR3 has 14 amino acids. V was pared by 4 bases and J by 5 bases, with 7 bases of the junction left unmatched. For the CDR3, the DNA is TGCGCCAGCAGCCCCCCCGGGACAGTTGAGACCCAGTACTTC. Encoded protein: CASSPPGTVETQYF.

The chain is built from TRBV15 and TRBJ2-1; D not resolved. The V and J ends lost 1 base and 3 bases respectively, with 4 bases between them. This CDR3 region has 13 residues. Per germline, CDR1 LNHNV and CDR2 YYDKDF (reference sequence). The CDR3 reads CATSRADYNEQFF. The CDR3 coding sequence is TGTGCCACCAGCAGAGCGGACTACAATGAGCAGTTCTTC.

This chain connects TRBV7-8 to TRBJ1-1; D not resolved. The CDR3 has 15 amino acids. Germline loops: CDR1 SGHVS, CDR2 FQNEAQ. Trimming removed 1 base from V and 1 base from J, with 10 bases in between. CDR3 bases: TGTGCCAGCAGCTTAGTGGTGTCCGCGAACACTGAAGCTTTCTTT. Its translation is CASSLVVSANTEAFF.

The CDR3 DNA is TGTGCCAGCAGCTTAGATCTTCGGGAGGATAACGAGCAGTACTTC. Amino acid sequence: CASSLDLREDNEQYF. This chain links TRBV11-3 with TRBJ2-7; 7 bases are shared with TRBD2. V shed 0 bases and J 5 bases; nucleotides not matched to a gene: 7. Germline CDR1 and CDR2: SGHNT and YENEEA. This CDR3 comprises 15 residues.

V and J are TRBV19 and TRBJ1-3, with a possible D match to TRBD1 (6 bases). V was pared by 6 bases and J by 1 base, with 10 bases between. Germline V gives CDR1 LNHDA, CDR2 SQIVND (reference sequence). The CDR3 consists of 14 residues. The CDR3: CASRHRASGNTIYF. Written as DNA, the CDR3 is TGTGCCAGTAGACACAGGGCATCTGGAAACACCATATATTTT.

The CDR3 region is CASRGTSLNNEQFF. Written as DNA, the CDR3 is TGTGCCAGCAGGGGGACTAGCCTTAACAATGAGCAGTTCTTC. This chain connects TRBV28 to TRBJ2-1, with 9 bases aligning to TRBD2. CDR3 length: 14 residues. Germline lookup yields CDR1 MDHEN and CDR2 SYDVKM. V shed 6 bases, J shed 5 bases, and the junction held 5 bases outside the gene matches.

The J gene is TRBJ1-4, the V gene TRBV4-3; D perhaps matches TRBD1 (6 bases). Trimming left V 1 base short and J 3 bases short, with 12 bases between. This CDR3 comprises 16 residues. The V gene's germline CDR1 is LGHNA and CDR2 YSLEER. The CDR3 loop reads CASSQVFGGPNEKLFF. The CDR3 region has the DNA TGCGCCAGCAGCCAAGTTTTTGGGGGCCCTAATGAAAAACTGTTTTTT.

This rearrangement joins TRBV5-5 to TRBJ2-7, with D perhaps TRBD2 (5 bases). Per the germline V gene, CDR1 is SGHKS and CDR2 is YYEKEE (reference sequence). CDR3 length equals 11 residues. The ends were cut back, 4 bases at V and 7 bases at J, with 9 bases in the middle. CDR3 in DNA: TGTGCCAGCAGCCCGGGATTGGAGCAGTACTTC. This translates into CASSPGLEQYF. Complete variable domain (other parts from reference TRBV5-5 and TRBJ2-7): DAGVTQSPTHLIKTRGQQVTLRCSPISGHKSVSWYQQVLGQGPQFIFQYYEKEERGRGNFPDRFSARQFPNYSSELNVNALLLGDSALYLCASSPGLEQYFGPGTRLTVT.

The chain carries TRBV9 and TRBJ2-7, with 11 positions matching TRBD2. The V gene end was trimmed by 0 bases and the J gene end by 5 bases; junction bases not matched to a gene: 7. The germline CDR1 and CDR2 sequences are SGDLS and YYNGEE. The CDR3 length is 16 residues. The CDR3 nucleotides are TGTGCCAGCAGCGTAGGTGTGACTAGCGGGACAGACGAGCAGTACTTC. It codes for CASSVGVTSGTDEQYF.

This chain joins TRBV30 and TRBJ2-3; 7 positions match TRBD2. There are 16 residues in the CDR3. Trimming removed 0 bases from V and 2 bases from J; junction bases left unmatched: 8. Looked up from germline, CDR1 is GTSNPN and CDR2 is SVGIG (reference sequence). The CDR3 loop is CAWSVERQRDTDTQYF. CDR3 bases: TGTGCCTGGAGTGTGGAGAGGCAGCGGGACACAGATACGCAGTATTTT. Using reference TRBV30 and TRBJ2-3 for the parts outside the CDR3, the full variable domain is SQTIHQWPATLVQPVGSPLSLECTVEGTSNPNLYWYRQAAGRGLQLLFYSVGIGQISSEVPQNLSASRPQDRQFILSSKKLLLSDSGFYLCAWSVERQRDTDTQYFGPGTRLTVL.

The chain is built from TRBV19 and TRBJ2-2; 9 bases are a match to TRBD1. The CDR3 spans 18 residues. V lost 5 bases and J lost 1; bases outside the gene matches: 11. In germline, CDR1 is LNHDA, CDR2 SQIVND (reference sequence). The CDR3 nucleotides are TGTGCCAGTAGTCCGACAGGGGGTCCGACGATGAACACCGGGGAGCTGTTTTTT. Protein: CASSPTGGPTMNTGELFF.

The chain combines TRBV19 with TRBJ2-7; D may be TRBD2 (6 bases). This CDR3 is built from 13 residues. V lost 3 bases and J 6 bases, leaving 12 bases between the germline ends. Germline V lookup: CDR1 LNHDA, CDR2 SQIVND (reference sequence). In DNA, the CDR3 is TGTGCCAGTAGTATCGGAGGGGTGGGCGAGCAGTACTTC. Its translation: CASSIGGVGEQYF.

The V gene is TRBV15, the J gene TRBJ2-5; TRBD2 matches at 9 bases. Germline trimming cut 1 base from V and 1 base from J; bases unmatched to any gene: 1. The CDR3 runs to 15 residues. Germline V gives CDR1 LNHNV, CDR2 YYDKDF (reference sequence). The CDR3 DNA reads as TGTGCCACCAGCAGAGGCGGGGGGGTCCAAGAGACCCAGTACTTC. Translated, it gives CATSRGGGVQETQYF. Full variable domain (missing parts from reference TRBV15 and TRBJ2-5): DAMVIQNPRYQVTQFGKPVTLSCSQTLNHNVMYWYQQKSSQAPKLLFHYYDKDFNNEADTPDNFQSRRPNTSFCFLDIRSPGLGDTAMYLCATSRGGGVQETQYFGPGTRLLVL.

This sequence joins TRBV19 and TRBJ1-5, with 7 bases identical to TRBD1. The CDR3 covers 15 residues. The V gene end was trimmed by 3 bases and the J gene end by 1 base; junction bases not matched to a gene: 3. Germline V gene lookup returns CDR1 LNHDA and CDR2 SQIVND (reference sequence). The CDR3 DNA reads as TGTGCCAGTAGTATCGCGGGACAGAGCAATCAGCCCCAGCATTTT. Translation: CASSIAGQSNQPQHF.

The V call is TRBV5-4, the J call TRBJ1-2, with TRBD1 matching over 9 bases. The germline gives CDR1 SGHNT, CDR2 YYREEE (reference sequence). J was trimmed by 8 bases and V by 4 bases; bases with no gene match: 15. The CDR3 extends over 16 amino acids. The CDR3: CASSPYRDRVLGGYTF. CDR3 nucleotide sequence: TGTGCCAGCAGCCCATATAGGGACAGGGTCTTGGGGGGCTACACCTTC.

The chain recombines TRBV4-3 with TRBJ2-7, with TRBD1 as a possible D gene (5 bases). This CDR3 is 15 amino acids long. Germline V gene lookup returns CDR1 LGHNA and CDR2 YSLEER. V lost 1 base and J lost 2, with 12 bases in between. In DNA, the CDR3 is TGCGCCAGCAGCCAAGGACCCGACAGAGCCTACGAGCAGTACTTC. Translated, it gives CASSQGPDRAYEQYF.

The DNA of the CDR3 is TGTGCCAGTAGTATAGAAAGGGAGAGGGACTCCTACGAGCAGTACTTC. Protein: CASSIERERDSYEQYF. V usage is TRBV19 and J usage is TRBJ2-7; a possible D gene is TRBD2 (5 bases). The CDR3 has 16 residues. Trimming pared 0 bases from V and 0 bases from J, leaving 12 bases between. From germline, CDR1 is LNHDA and CDR2 SQIVND (reference sequence).

This chain joins TRBV5-5 and TRBJ2-1; tentative D call: TRBD2 (5 bases). The CDR3 spans 12 residues. V lost 4 bases and J 8 bases, leaving 10 bases between the germline ends. CDR1 is SGHKS and CDR2 is YYEKEE in the germline V gene (reference sequence). In DNA form, the CDR3 reads TGTGCCAGCAGCCCGACCGGGGATGAGCAGTTCTTC. Protein product: CASSPTGDEQFF.

V is TRBV10-2 and J is TRBJ1-5; D ambiguous. V dropped 2 bases and J dropped 0 bases, with 8 bases sitting between them. The CDR3 totals 15 residues. Germline V CDR1 and CDR2: WSHSY, SAAADI. The CDR3 DNA follows: TGCGCCAGCAGTGAGACAGACTTTAGCAATCAGCCCCAGCATTTT. It encodes CASSETDFSNQPQHF.

The sample holds one count of this clone. V and J are TRBV7-2 and TRBJ1-6; a weak D match, TRBD1 (5 bases). The V end was cut by 1 base, the J end by 3 bases, with 10 bases between. Germline values: CDR1 SGHTA, CDR2 FQGNSA. This CDR3 is 16 amino acids long. In DNA form, the CDR3 reads TGTGCCAGCAGCTTAGATGACAGCCTCTATAATTCACCCCTCCACTTT. This codes for CASSLDDSLYNSPLHF.

The V and J genes are TRBV4-1 and TRBJ2-1; D unresolved. V gave up 1 base and J gave up 10 bases, with 8 bases separating them. The V gene's germline CDR1 is MGHRA and CDR2 YSYEKL. The CDR3 has 12 residues. This chain's CDR3 is CASSQGPREQFF. CDR3 DNA sequence: TGCGCCAGCAGCCAAGGCCCCAGGGAGCAGTTCTTC.

The chain recombines TRBV4-3 with TRBJ1-1; 7 bases fit TRBD1. J was trimmed by 4 bases and V by 0 bases; bases with no gene match: 5. This CDR3 region has 15 residues. CDR1 LGHNA and CDR2 YSLEER come from the germline V gene. The CDR3 sequence: CASSQDYRGGTEAFF. In nucleotides, the CDR3 is TGCGCCAGCAGCCAAGATTACAGGGGTGGCACTGAAGCTTTCTTT.

The chain has TRBV15 and TRBJ1-5; 7 bases align to TRBD1. J was trimmed by 9 bases and V by 0 bases; bases with no gene match: 8. This CDR3 contains 15 residues. The germline CDR1 and CDR2 sequences are LNHNV and YYDKDF (reference sequence). CDR3: CATSRETGLTPPQHF. CDR3 bases: TGTGCCACCAGCAGAGAGACAGGGTTAACCCCGCCCCAGCATTTT.

The chain links TRBV6-1 to TRBJ1-2; 7 bases align to TRBD1. The CDR3 has 12 residues. Germline-derived CDR1 and CDR2 are MNHNS and SASEGT. V lost 0 bases and J lost 13; bases outside the gene matches: 5. DNA for the CDR3: TGTGCCAGCAGTGAAGCTGGACAGGAACTCACCTTC. As protein: CASSEAGQELTF.